What follows are 7 T cell receptor beta chains derived from one specimen sequenced in a study of cytomegalovirus exposure and HLA in healthy donors. With 60 Vbeta and 13 Jbeta primers, the PCR was carried out. The assay was immunoSEQ multiplex PCR, and TCRdb's table has in-frame clones only and misses some. Here the sample spans 95,000 to 150,000 clones, around three quarters being singletons. The source material was PBMCs. These receptors were collected from a woman between 40 and 55 years old in good health and CMV-seronegative.

The chain employs TRBV28 and TRBJ1-1; TRBD1 aligns across 7 bases. The CDR3 is 16 amino acids. Unmatched junction bases numbered 9, after V lost 4 bases and J lost 1 base. Germline CDR1 MDHEN, CDR2 SYDVKM. The CDR3 nucleotides are TGTGCCAGCAGTTACCCGACAGGGAAAAGGAACACTGAAGCTTTCTTT. Protein: CASSYPTGKRNTEAFF. Based on the CDR3 plus reference TRBV28 and TRBJ1-1, the full variable domain is DVKVTQSSRYLVKRTGEKVFLECVQDMDHENMFWYRQDPGLGLRLIYFSYDVKMKEKGDIPEGYSVSREKKERFSLILESASTNQTSMYLCASSYPTGKRNTEAFFGQGTRLTVV.

The chain uses TRBV2 and TRBJ1-1; 8 nucleotides agree with TRBD1. Germline V lookup: CDR1 SNHLY, CDR2 FYNNEI. Unmatched junction bases numbered 4, after V lost 4 bases and J lost 6 bases. The CDR3 sequence is 13 residues long. Written as DNA, the CDR3 is TGTGCCAGCAGTGTGGACAGGGTTGCTGAAGCTTTCTTT. Translating it yields CASSVDRVAEAFF.

The chain combines TRBV7-2 with TRBJ2-7; 12 bases are shared with TRBD1. The CDR3 extends over 15 amino acids. Germline V gene lookup returns CDR1 SGHTA and CDR2 FQGNSA. J lost 5 bases, V lost 6 bases, and 8 bases had no gene match. In DNA, the CDR3 is TGTGCCAGCAGTCACGGGACAGGGGGCACCAACGAGCAGTACTTC. Its protein is CASSHGTGGTNEQYF.

The chain has TRBV2 and TRBJ2-7; 7 bases agree with TRBD1. J gave up 4 bases and V 7 bases, and 4 bases lay outside the gene matches. This CDR3 has 12 amino acids. Germline loops: CDR1 SNHLY, CDR2 FYNNEI. Here the CDR3 reads CASNTGDYEQYF. The CDR3 nucleotides read TGTGCCAGCAACACAGGGGATTACGAGCAGTACTTC.

The chain employs TRBV7-9 and TRBJ2-7; perhaps TRBD1 as D (5 bases). The CDR3 has 13 amino acids. Germline loops: CDR1 SEHNR, CDR2 FQNEAQ (reference sequence). Trimming shortened V by 1 base and J by 4 bases, and 8 bases separated the two germline ends. The chain's CDR3 is CASSLVTGYEQYF. CDR3 nucleotides: TGTGCCAGCAGCTTAGTAACAGGTTACGAGCAGTACTTC. Together with reference TRBV7-9 and TRBJ2-7, the CDR3 gives the full variable domain: DTGVSQNPRHKITKRGQNVTFRCDPISEHNRLYWYRQTLGQGPEFLTYFQNEAQLEKSRLLSDRFSAERPKGSFSTLEIQRTEQGDSAMYLCASSLVTGYEQYFGPGTRLTVT.

The J gene is TRBJ2-7, the V gene TRBV2; 8 bases are shared with TRBD1. Germline CDR1 reads SNHLY; CDR2 reads FYNNEI. The V and J ends lost 4 bases and 3 bases, in that order; junction bases with no gene match: 11. The CDR3 totals 16 residues. CDR3 protein: CASSAFRTGFDYEQYF. CDR3 sequence (DNA): TGTGCCAGCAGTGCCTTCAGGACAGGGTTTGACTACGAGCAGTACTTC.

The V and J genes are TRBV11-2 and TRBJ2-3, with 16 bases identical to TRBD2. With 5 bases clipped from V and 11 bases from J, the junction kept 16 bases outside the gene matches. This CDR3 region has 18 residues. From germline, CDR1 is SGHAT and CDR2 FQNNGV. The CDR3 reads CASSRPPGTSGRARVQYF. In DNA, the CDR3 is TGTGCCAGCAGCCGACCTCCCGGGACTAGCGGGAGGGCCAGGGTGCAGTATTTT.